Listed below are T cell receptor beta chains from one sample, sequenced in a study of cytomegalovirus exposure and HLA in healthy donors. The repertoire was sequenced with immunoSEQ multiplex PCR; TCRdb's copy has only in-frame clones and lacks some. The sample consists of 150,000 to 200,000 clones, approximately 84% of them appearing once. Sequencing used PBMCs. The receptors come from a boy aged 5-17 years in good health and CMV-seronegative. CDR3s include the opening cysteine and the closing phenylalanine or tryptophan. Fields, in order: J gene, V gene, D gene, clone size, CDR3 DNA, CDR3 protein. D genes are given only for firm matches. For some rows the clone size is stated as once, few or many, or as a class when expanded; others skip it.

TRBJ2-7,TRBV6-5,.,.,TGTGCCAGCAGAAGAGATCACTACGAGCAGTACTTC,CASRRDHYEQYF
TRBJ2-7,TRBV12-2,.,few,TGTGCAAGTCGCTTAGCGAGGTCGGGGGGGAGAGAAAGCTCCTACGAGCAGTACTTC,CASRLARSGGRESSYEQYF
TRBJ1-1,TRBV7-6,TRBD1,.,TGTGCCAGCAGCTCGGACAGGGGGTTGGACACTGAAGCTTTCTTT,CASSSDRGLDTEAFF
TRBJ2-1,TRBV28,TRBD2,.,TGTGCCAGCAGTTTATATGTAGCGGGAAGGCGCAATGAGCAGTTCTTC,CASSLYVAGRRNEQFF
TRBJ1-4,TRBV28,.,.,TGTGCCAGCAGTCCCTCGGGGGTCACTAATGAAAAACTGTTTTTT,CASSPSGVTNEKLFF
TRBJ2-1,TRBV30,.,.,TGTGCCTGGAGGGTAGCCTCCCATGAGCAGTTCTTC,CAWRVASHEQFF
TRBJ2-4,TRBV27,TRBD2,.,TGTGCCAGCAGTATCACTAGCGGGGGATTCAAAAACATTCAGTACTTC,CASSITSGGFKNIQYF
TRBJ2-3,TRBV5-1,.,.,TGCGCCAGCAGCCCACTTGGAGAAAGGGGATCGGGTAGCACAGATACGCAGTATTTT,CASSPLGERGSGSTDTQYF
TRBJ2-3,TRBV7-9,.,.,TGTGCCAGCAGCCGAGACAGGGGAGGGACAGATACGCAGTATTTT,CASSRDRGGTDTQYF
TRBJ2-1,TRBV6-6,.,few,TGTGCCAGCAGTTACCGGCTAGACAATGAGCAGTTCTTC,CASSYRLDNEQFF
TRBJ2-6,TRBV7-2,.,.,TGTGCCAGCAGCACAGGGCAGGGCTCTGGGGCCAACGTCCTGACTTTC,CASSTGQGSGANVLTF
TRBJ1-5,TRBV10-3,.,.,TGTGCCACCCTTGGGACTCTAGGTCAGCCCCAGCATTTT,CATLGTLGQPQHF
TRBJ2-2,TRBV5-6,.,.,TGTGCCAGCAGCTTCGAACACCCCGGGGAGCTGTTTTTT,CASSFEHPGELFF
TRBJ1-2,TRBV20-1,.,.,TGCAGTGCCACGTCAGGAGGCTACACCTTC,CSATSGGYTF
TRBJ2-7,TRBV5-4,.,.,TGTGCCAGCAGCGTCCAGTCAACCTACGAGCAGTACTTC,CASSVQSTYEQYF
TRBJ1-3,TRBV5-5,.,.,TGTGCCAGCAGCTTGTGGCAGGCCTCTGGAAACACCATATATTTT,CASSLWQASGNTIYF
TRBJ2-5,TRBV7-6,TRBD2,.,TGTGCCAGCAGCTTACTAGCGGGGGGGCTACAAGAGACCCAGTACTTC,CASSLLAGGLQETQYF
TRBJ1-2,TRBV7-8,.,.,TGTGCCAGCAGCTTATTGCGAAGGGGGTCCAACGGCTATGGCTACACCTTC,CASSLLRRGSNGYGYTF
TRBJ1-6,TRBV5-1,TRBD1,.,TGCGCCAGCAGCTTGGCCGGGACAGGGGTGAATTCACCCCTCCACTTT,CASSLAGTGVNSPLHF
TRBJ2-4,TRBV27,TRBD1,few,TGTGCCAGCAGCGTACAGGGGGCCAAAAACATTCAGTACTTC,CASSVQGAKNIQYF